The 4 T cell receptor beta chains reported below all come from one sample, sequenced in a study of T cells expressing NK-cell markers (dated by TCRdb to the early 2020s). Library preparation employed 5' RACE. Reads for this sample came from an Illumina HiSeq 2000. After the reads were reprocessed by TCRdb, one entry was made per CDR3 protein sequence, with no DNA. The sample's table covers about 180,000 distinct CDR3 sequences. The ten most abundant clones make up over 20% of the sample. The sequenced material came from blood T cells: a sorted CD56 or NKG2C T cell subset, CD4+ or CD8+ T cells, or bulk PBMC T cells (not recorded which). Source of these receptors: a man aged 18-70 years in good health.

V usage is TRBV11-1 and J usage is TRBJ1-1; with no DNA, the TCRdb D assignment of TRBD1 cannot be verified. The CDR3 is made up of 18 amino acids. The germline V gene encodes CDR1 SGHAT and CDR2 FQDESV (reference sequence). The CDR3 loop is CASSLRDRIKAVNTEAFF.

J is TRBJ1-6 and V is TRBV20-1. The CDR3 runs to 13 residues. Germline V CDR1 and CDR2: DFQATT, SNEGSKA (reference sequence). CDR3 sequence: CSARGLEGSPLHF.

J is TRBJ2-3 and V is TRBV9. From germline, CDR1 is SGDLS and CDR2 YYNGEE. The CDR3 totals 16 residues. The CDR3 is CASSDPVLDHGDTQYF.

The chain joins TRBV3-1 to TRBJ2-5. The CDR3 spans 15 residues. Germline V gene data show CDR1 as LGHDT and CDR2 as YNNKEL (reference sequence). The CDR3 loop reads CASSQDLFPQETQYF.